Below, 28 T cell receptor beta chains from the same sample are listed, as sequenced in a study of cytotoxic CD8 clonotypes in ibrutinib-treated CLL. The data were produced by immunoSEQ multiplex PCR, yet TCRdb's version contains in-frame clones alone and is incomplete. The sample lists about 180,000 clones, roughly 80% occurring once. The material was PBMCs, obtained after 24 months of ibrutinib treatment. Receptor source: a human donor with chronic lymphocytic leukemia.

Details on this clone: Other DNA variants within this sample encode the same CDR3. The CDR3 DNA sequence: TGTGCCAGCAGCCGGGGACAGGGTGGCACCGGGGAGCTGTTTTTT. It codes for CASSRGQGGTGELFF. V gene TRBV7-9 combines with J gene TRBJ2-2; 9 bases match TRBD1. The CDR3 covers 15 residues. Germline V gene sequence: CDR1 SEHNR, CDR2 FQNEAQ (reference sequence). The ends lost 5 bases at V and 4 bases at J; junction bases unmatched: 5.

V gene TRBV25-1 combines with J gene TRBJ2-5, with 7 positions matching TRBD2. V lost 5 bases and J lost 7; bases outside the gene matches: 4. The germline V gene encodes CDR1 MGHDK and CDR2 SYGVNS. This CDR3 contains 12 residues. This CDR3 reads CASSREVMTQYF. The CDR3, as DNA: TGTGCCAGCAGTCGGGAGGTGATGACCCAGTACTTC.

The chain has TRBV2 and TRBJ2-7; TRBD2 agrees at 15 bases. Trimming cost V 4 bases and J 4 bases; bases outside gene matches: 8. The CDR3 has 17 residues. Germline CDR1 is SNHLY and CDR2 is FYNNEI. DNA for the CDR3: TGTGCCAGCAGTGGGCGGACTAGCGGGAGGGCCTCGTACGAGCAGTACTTC. It translates to CASSGRTSGRASYEQYF.

The chain employs TRBV5-1 and TRBJ2-5; 7 nucleotides agree with TRBD2. V lost 1 base and J lost 4; bases outside the gene matches: 7. The CDR3 is 15 amino acids. The germline V gene encodes CDR1 SGHRS and CDR2 YFSETQ. The CDR3 reads CASSLSGGGVETQYF. The CDR3 DNA follows: TGCGCCAGCAGCTTGTCGGGCGGGGGTGTAGAGACCCAGTACTTC.

The chain recombines TRBV10-2 with TRBJ2-2; 9 nucleotides agree with TRBD2. Losses at the gene ends were 6 bases for V and 7 bases for J; bases not matched to a gene: 9. Germline V lookup: CDR1 WSHSY, CDR2 SAAADI. The CDR3 extends over 15 amino acids. CDR3 bases: TGCGCCAGCAGGCCGGCGGGGGGGCCCGGCGGGGAGCTGTTTTTT. As protein: CASRPAGGPGGELFF.

The chain has TRBV7-3 and TRBJ2-2; TRBD2 matches 8 bases. The CDR3 runs to 15 residues. CDR1 SGHTA and CDR2 FQGTGA come from the germline V gene. The V and J ends lost 5 bases and 3 bases, in that order; junction bases with no gene match: 5. CDR3 residues: CASSEGLGDTGELFF. CDR3 nucleotide sequence: TGTGCCAGCAGCGAGGGACTAGGAGACACCGGGGAGCTGTTTTTT.

V and J are TRBV7-2 and TRBJ2-2; a possible D gene is TRBD2 (6 bases). Germline CDR1 SGHTA, CDR2 FQGNSA. This CDR3 has 15 amino acids. V shed 6 bases and J shed 2 bases, with 13 bases lying between them. The CDR3 DNA follows: TGTGCCAGCAGTTTCGGGACTCTTAACACCGGGGAGCTGTTTTTT. This codes for CASSFGTLNTGELFF.

CDR3 protein: CASNTGGVGEKLFF. The CDR3 DNA follows: TGTGCCAGTAACACAGGGGGCGTGGGTGAAAAACTGTTTTTT. The chain is built from TRBV19 and TRBJ1-4; 9 nucleotides align to TRBD1. The V gene's germline CDR1 is LNHDA and CDR2 SQIVND (reference sequence). The J segment lost 7 bases and the V segment lost 7 bases, leaving 7 bases of the junction unmatched. The CDR3 contains 14 residues.

About this clone itself: This sample also contains other DNA sequences that code for the same CDR3. In DNA form, the CDR3 reads TGTGCCAGCTCACCAAGGACTAGCGGGGCATACGAGCAGTACTTC. Translating gives CASSPRTSGAYEQYF. V is TRBV18 and J is TRBJ2-7; 12 nucleotides agree with TRBD2. From germline, CDR1 is KGHSH and CDR2 LQKENI. There are 15 residues in the CDR3. Trimming cost V 2 bases and J 4 bases; bases outside gene matches: 3.

This chain links TRBV30 with TRBJ2-5; 9 nucleotides line up with TRBD2. Germline lookup yields CDR1 GTSNPN and CDR2 SVGIG (reference sequence). There are 15 residues in the CDR3. With 0 bases clipped from V and 5 bases from J, the junction kept 7 bases outside the gene matches. The CDR3 loop is CAWSVGLAGGETQYF. CDR3 sequence (DNA): TGTGCCTGGAGTGTGGGATTGGCGGGGGGGGAGACCCAGTACTTC.

This clone was detected only a few times. The CDR3 sequence is CASRATGDYWTEAFF. The CDR3 DNA reads as TGTGCCAGCAGGGCAACAGGGGATTATTGGACTGAAGCTTTCTTT. This chain links TRBV27 with TRBJ1-1, with 7 bases identical to TRBD1. The CDR3 covers 15 residues. Per the germline V gene, CDR1 is MNHEY and CDR2 is SMNVEV (reference sequence). With 6 bases clipped from V and 5 bases from J, the junction kept 12 bases outside the gene matches.

As DNA, the CDR3 is TGCGCCAGCTATAGGTTGGGCGGCACAGATACGCAGTATTTT. This sequence encodes CASYRLGGTDTQYF. The chain carries TRBV5-1 and TRBJ2-3; D remains unclear. The V end was cut by 7 bases, the J end by 1 base, with 13 bases between. The length of the CDR3 is 14 residues. The germline gives CDR1 SGHRS, CDR2 YFSETQ.

The genes are TRBV4-3 and TRBJ1-5, with D perhaps matching TRBD1 (5 bases). The CDR3 has 15 residues. Trimming shortened V by 1 base and J by 7 bases, and 14 bases separated the two germline ends. Germline CDR1 LGHNA, CDR2 YSLEER. The CDR3 DNA is TGCGCCAGCAGCCAAGGTGGGGGAAGTGGACAGCCCCAGCATTTT. It encodes CASSQGGGSGQPQHF.

V is TRBV5-1 and J is TRBJ2-2; 11 bases map to TRBD1. Looked up from germline, CDR1 is SGHRS and CDR2 is YFSETQ. Trimming at V came to 4 bases and at J to 6 bases, leaving 8 bases not matched to a gene. This CDR3 has 16 amino acids. CDR3 coding DNA: TGCGCCAGCAGCCCACTCCCGGGACAGGGGGCCGGGGAGCTGTTTTTT. Translation: CASSPLPGQGAGELFF.

The chain uses TRBV5-1 and TRBJ2-1; the match to TRBD1 covers 10 bases. CDR1 and CDR2 from the germline V gene are SGHRS and YFSETQ. The ends lost 5 bases at V and 3 bases at J; junction bases unmatched: 5. The CDR3 covers 15 residues. The CDR3 sequence is CASSSGTGVYNEQFF. The DNA of the CDR3 is TGCGCCAGCAGTTCAGGGACAGGGGTCTACAATGAGCAGTTCTTC.

The CDR3 DNA follows: TGCGCCAGCAGCTTGGGCGGAAAGGGTAATTCACCCCTCCACTTT. This encodes CASSLGGKGNSPLHF. This chain connects TRBV5-1 to TRBJ1-6, with no clear D. V was clipped by 0 bases and J by 6 bases, with 10 bases between them. The germline CDR1 and CDR2 sequences are SGHRS and YFSETQ. CDR3 size: 15 residues. Looking up the rest from reference TRBV5-1 and TRBJ1-6 gives the full variable domain: KAGVTQTPRYLIKTRGQQVTLSCSPISGHRSVSWYQQTPGQGLQFLFEYFSETQRNKGNFPGRFSGRQFSNSRSEMNVSTLELGDSALYLCASSLGGKGNSPLHFGNGTRLTVT.

This sequence joins TRBV7-9 and TRBJ2-7; D ambiguous. Germline CDR1 is SEHNR and CDR2 is FQNEAQ (reference sequence). The CDR3 sequence is 15 residues long. V lost 2 bases and J 7 bases, leaving 18 bases between the germline ends. CDR3 coding DNA: TGTGCCAGCAGCTTAAGTCTCCCCCTCGAGGTGGAGCAGTACTTC. This sequence encodes CASSLSLPLEVEQYF.

The rearrangement joins TRBV6-4 to TRBJ2-1; TRBD2 aligns across 14 bases. The CDR3 runs to 16 residues. Trimming removed 4 bases from V and 9 bases from J; junction bases left unmatched: 8. The germline gives CDR1 MRHNA, CDR2 SNTAGT. The CDR3 loop reads CASSAGTSGSYGEQFF. The CDR3 region has the DNA TGTGCCAGCAGTGCCGGGACTAGCGGGAGTTACGGTGAGCAGTTCTTC.

The CDR3 loop reads CASSPPGVINYGYTF. CDR3 bases: TGTGCCAGCAGTCCTCCGGGGGTTATAAACTATGGCTACACCTTC. The V call is TRBV27, the J call TRBJ1-2; weak D call: TRBD1 (5 bases). The CDR3 sequence is 15 residues long. V dropped 5 bases and J dropped 2 bases, with 15 bases sitting between them. The germline CDR1 and CDR2 sequences are MNHEY and SMNVEV (reference sequence).

The chain combines TRBV5-1 with TRBJ1-1; D is undetermined. The CDR3 covers 17 residues. CDR1 and CDR2 (germline): SGHRS, YFSETQ. Trimming stripped 5 bases from V and 0 bases from J, with 20 bases between. The DNA for the CDR3 is TGCGCCAGCAGGGCTGGAGGTGGTTGGCCAGTGAACACTGAAGCTTTCTTT. It translates to CASRAGGGWPVNTEAFF.

The chain links TRBV19 to TRBJ1-2; TRBD1 is a possible D gene (6 bases). The length of the CDR3 is 13 residues. From germline, CDR1 is LNHDA and CDR2 SQIVND (reference sequence). The germline V and J ends were trimmed by 6 bases and 4 bases, with 12 bases remaining between them. CDR3: CASRRTGIYGYTF. The DNA for the CDR3 is TGTGCCAGTAGGAGAACAGGGATCTATGGCTACACCTTC.

The rearrangement uses TRBV2 and TRBJ1-2; 7 bases are a match to TRBD1. The junction had 10 bases not matched to a gene; V was cut back by 7 bases and J by 5 bases. The CDR3 is 14 amino acids. In germline, CDR1 is SNHLY, CDR2 FYNNEI. The CDR3 spells CASIDGTAGYGYTF. CDR3 nucleotides: TGTGCCAGCATCGATGGGACAGCGGGTTATGGCTACACCTTC. The whole variable domain, remainder taken from reference TRBV2 and TRBJ1-2, is EPEVTQTPSHQVTQMGQEVILRCVPISNHLYFYWYRQILGQKVEFLVSFYNNEISEKSEIFDDQFSVERPDGSNFTLKIRSTKLEDSAMYFCASIDGTAGYGYTFGSGTRLTVV.

This rearrangement joins TRBV30 to TRBJ2-1; D is tentatively TRBD1 or TRBD2 (5 bases each). The CDR3 totals 15 residues. Between the trimmed V and J ends, which lost 0 bases and 7 bases, there was a span of 16 bases. Germline lookup yields CDR1 GTSNPN and CDR2 SVGIG (reference sequence). The CDR3 bases are TGTGCCTGGAGTGTAGGGGAGCATTTTTCGAATGAGCAGTTCTTC. It translates to CAWSVGEHFSNEQFF.

The chain combines TRBV7-3 with TRBJ2-3, with no clear D. V was cut by 5 bases and J by 8 bases, with 11 bases left in between. The length of the CDR3 is 12 residues. Germline V gene data show CDR1 as SGHTA and CDR2 as FQGTGA. The CDR3 loop is CASSGYLGTQYF. As DNA, the CDR3 is TGTGCCAGCAGCGGCTATTTGGGTACGCAGTATTTT.

V gene TRBV6-1 combines with J gene TRBJ1-2, with D possibly matching TRBD1 (5 bases). CDR3 length: 12 residues. Germline V gives CDR1 MNHNS, CDR2 SASEGT. Trimming removed 1 base from V and 14 bases from J, with 14 bases in between. CDR3 nucleotide sequence: TGTGCCAGCAGTGAAGTGGGGCTTAAAGAGACCTTC. It is translated as CASSEVGLKETF.

The table lists this clone with a few counts. The chain recombines TRBV6-5 with TRBJ1-2; no firm D call. The CDR3 loop spans 13 amino acids. Trimming pared 5 bases from V and 4 bases from J, leaving 11 bases between. Germline V gene data show CDR1 as MNHEY and CDR2 as SVGAGI. This CDR3 is CASSEYSSYGYTF. In nucleotides, the CDR3 is TGTGCCAGCAGTGAATACAGCAGCTATGGCTACACCTTC.

The chain combines TRBV30 with TRBJ1-5; D is possibly TRBD1 (6 bases). Germline-derived CDR1 and CDR2 are GTSNPN and SVGIG (reference sequence). The CDR3 has 14 residues. V was trimmed by 2 bases and J by 2 bases, leaving 10 bases between them. CDR3 residues: CAWSRGGRNQPQHF. Written as DNA, the CDR3 is TGTGCCTGGAGTAGAGGGGGGCGCAATCAGCCCCAGCATTTT.

This sequence joins TRBV4-2 and TRBJ2-7; no clear D gene. CDR1 LGHNA and CDR2 YNFKEQ come from the germline V gene. V shed 2 bases and J shed 0 bases, with 11 bases lying between them. CDR3 length: 15 amino acids. The CDR3 region is CASSQTDLTSYEQYF. The CDR3 DNA sequence: TGTGCCAGCAGCCAAACTGACTTGACCTCCTACGAGCAGTACTTC.